Sequencing of this T cell receptor (beta chain) was carried out in a study of OX40 agonist ivuxolimab in advanced cancers. Study-wide background: Patients received ivuxolimab, an intravenous treatment, every 2 weeks at 0.01 to 10 mg/kg. Study-wide points: There was clonal expansion of CD4+ and CD8+ blood T cells by week 6 at 0.1 to 3.0 mg/kg.

Profiling relied on immunoSEQ multiplex PCR, and the TCRdb table lists in-frame clones only, not all of them. The table lists about 69,000 clones, 85% to 90% of them singletons. The CDR3 covers 14 residues. V was pared by 7 bases and J by 1 base, with 13 bases between. The germline gives CDR1 SNHLY, CDR2 FYNNEI. Notes on this clone: Its antigen is not known.

This clonotype was sampled from an adult with an advanced solid tumor such as melanoma, head and neck, liver or kidney cancer. This chain joins TRBV2 and TRBJ2-5; tentatively, D is TRBD2 (6 bases). Sequences were derived from CD4+ or CD8+ T cells sorted from blood, sampled in a trial of the OX40 agonist ivuxolimab. CDR3 loop: CASILKEGQETQYF. In DNA form, the CDR3 reads TGTGCCAGCATCCTAAAGGAGGGCCAAGAGACCCAGTACTTC. Supplemented by reference TRBV2 and TRBJ2-5, the full variable domain reads EPEVTQTPSHQVTQMGQEVILRCVPISNHLYFYWYRQILGQKVEFLVSFYNNEISEKSEIFDDQFSVERPDGSNFTLKIRSTKLEDSAMYFCASILKEGQETQYFGPGTRLLVL.